The 21 T cell receptor beta chains below all came from one sample that was sequenced in a study of shared clonotypes between healthy human individuals (TCRdb year 2020). Receptors were amplified or captured by the immunoSEQ multiplex PCR assay. TCRdb carries this immuneACCESS record with in-frame sequences only. Its versions omit some clonotypes, under half of them owing to an unresolved V gene in the studies checked, with the rest unexplained. The sample profile shows 2 million or so clones; about 95% of them were found once. The ten most abundant clones make up more than 0.1% of the sample. The sample was naive CD4+ T cells sorted from blood. Interpreted using the paper, the cell subset or site label stands for: CD45RA+ positively selected. The source of these receptors is a man aged 18 to 29 in good health.

The V gene is TRBV7-9, the J gene TRBJ1-1, with D perhaps TRBD1 (6 bases). V was clipped by 6 bases and J by 2 bases, with 16 bases between them. Germline-derived CDR1 and CDR2 are SEHNR and FQNEAQ (reference sequence). The CDR3 is 15 residues long. CDR3 region: CASSIAGTSNTEAFF. The CDR3 coding sequence is TGTGCCAGCAGTATCGCCGGGACAAGTAACACTGAAGCTTTCTTT.

J is TRBJ2-7 and V is TRBV6-5; D is possibly TRBD1 or TRBD2 (5 bases each). This CDR3 contains 14 residues. Trimming stripped 6 bases from V and 1 base from J, with 13 bases between. Per germline, CDR1 MNHEY and CDR2 SVGAGI. The CDR3 sequence: CASSGLGVSYEQYF. The CDR3 DNA follows: TGTGCCAGCAGCGGGCTGGGGGTGTCCTACGAGCAGTACTTC.

Details on this clone: This CDR3 is also generated by other DNA sequences in the sample. The CDR3 nucleotides are TGTGCCAGCAGTGAACGGCTTCCCTACGAGCAGTACTTC. This codes for CASSERLPYEQYF. The chain combines TRBV2 with TRBJ2-7; no firm D call. With 2 bases removed from V and 2 bases from J, the gap between germline ends came to 7 bases. Germline CDR1 SNHLY, CDR2 FYNNEI. This CDR3 comprises 13 residues.

The CDR3 DNA is TGTGCCAGCAGTGAAATGTTGAGGGGGCTATTTGAAACTGAAGCTTTCTTT. This gives the protein CASSEMLRGLFETEAFF. V gene TRBV2 combines with J gene TRBJ1-1, with 7 bases lining up with TRBD1. The trim removed 2 bases at V and 5 bases at J, leaving 14 bases unmatched. This CDR3 is built from 17 residues. Germline V gene lookup returns CDR1 SNHLY and CDR2 FYNNEI.

The rearrangement joins TRBV29-1 to TRBJ2-7, with D perhaps matching TRBD1 (5 bases). Germline V gene sequence: CDR1 SQVTM, CDR2 ANQGSEA. The CDR3 spans 12 residues. Trimming cost V 2 bases and J 3 bases, with 8 bases left between them. CDR3 bases: TGCAGCGTTGAATCAGGGTTCTACGAGCAGTACTTC. Translating gives CSVESGFYEQYF.

The chain uses TRBV5-6 and TRBJ2-3; D possibly corresponds to TRBD2 (6 bases). The V gene's germline CDR1 is SGHDT and CDR2 YYEEEE. V gave up 4 bases and J gave up 3 bases, with 21 bases separating them. CDR3 size: 17 residues. This CDR3 reads CASSPPIWAGPTDTQYF. CDR3 sequence (DNA): TGTGCCAGCAGCCCACCCATCTGGGCGGGACCGACAGATACGCAGTATTTT.

This clone was detected a few times. One end of the junction is discordant with germline, which a read error may explain. The chain combines TRBV3-1 (or the pseudogene TRBV3-2) with TRBJ1-2, with 7 bases matching TRBD1. Per germline, CDR1 LGHDT and CDR2 YNNKEL (reference sequence). The length of the CDR3 is 9 residues. The CDR3 loop is CASGGTENF. The CDR3 DNA reads as TGTGCCAGCGGCGGGACAGAAAACTTC.

The CDR3 DNA reads as TGTGCCAGCAGCTCCACCAGGGGATTCTTCTACGAGCAGTACTTC. Its translation: CASSSTRGFFYEQYF. V usage is TRBV11-2 and J usage is TRBJ2-7; maybe TRBD1 (6 bases). Germline V gene lookup returns CDR1 SGHAT and CDR2 FQNNGV. Trimming shortened V by 4 bases and J by 3 bases, and 16 bases separated the two germline ends. This CDR3 comprises 15 residues.

This chain joins TRBV13 and TRBJ1-3; D is unclear. This CDR3 has 14 amino acids. V dropped 2 bases and J dropped 4 bases, with 9 bases sitting between them. CDR1 PRHDT and CDR2 FYEKMQ come from the germline V gene (reference sequence). CDR3 sequence (DNA): TGTGCCAGCAGCTTATGGGCTCTCGGAAACACCATATATTTT. It is translated as CASSLWALGNTIYF.

This chain connects TRBV18 to TRBJ1-5, with TRBD1 matching over 7 bases. Germline V gene data show CDR1 as KGHSH and CDR2 as LQKENI. The CDR3 totals 17 residues. V dropped 5 bases and J dropped 3; count of bases not matched to a gene: 13. The CDR3 nucleotides read TGTGCCAGCTCATTAAAAACCGGGACAGTAAACAATCAGCCCCAGCATTTT. Protein sequence: CASSLKTGTVNNQPQHF.

The V and J genes are TRBV4-1 and TRBJ2-1, with a possible D match to TRBD1 (6 bases). Between the trimmed V and J ends, which lost 0 bases and 7 bases, there was a span of 13 bases. Germline lookup yields CDR1 MGHRA and CDR2 YSYEKL. CDR3 length: 15 amino acids. Written as DNA, the CDR3 is TGCGCCAGCAGCCAAGAGGGGGCCCAGGGGAATGAGCAGTTCTTC. Its protein product is CASSQEGAQGNEQFF.

In its sample, this clone was seen once. The chain carries TRBV9 and TRBJ2-1; D possibly matches TRBD1 or TRBD2 (5 bases each). Germline values: CDR1 SGDLS, CDR2 YYNGEE. V dropped 3 bases and J dropped 10 bases, with 11 bases sitting between them. The CDR3 sequence is 12 residues long. CDR3 bases: TGTGCCAGCAGCGCGTCGGGGCCGGAGCAGTTCTTC. This translates into CASSASGPEQFF.

The chain has TRBV5-1 and TRBJ2-3, with TRBD2 matching 9 bases. The CDR3 length is 16 residues. Germline CDR1 reads SGHRS; CDR2 reads YFSETQ. J was trimmed by 4 bases and V by 5 bases; bases with no gene match: 11. This chain's CDR3 is CASSAIAGLAADTQYF. The CDR3 bases are TGCGCCAGCAGTGCGATAGCGGGACTAGCTGCAGATACGCAGTATTTT.

This clone has a single count. A much bigger clone sits one base away, suggesting this may be a read error. Other DNA sequences in the same sample also yield this CDR3. The rearrangement uses TRBV11-2 and TRBJ2-7; weak D call: TRBD1 (6 bases). The CDR3 runs to 15 residues. Germline CDR1 is SGHAT and CDR2 is FQNNGV. CDR3 bases: TGTGCCAGCAGCTTAGGTTGGGACATGGGGGACGAGCAGTATTTC. Translating it yields CASSLGWDMGDEQYF.

V and J are TRBV18 and TRBJ2-7, with 10 bases aligning to TRBD2. CDR1 and CDR2 (germline): KGHSH, LQKENI. The V and J ends lost 3 bases and 3 bases, in that order; junction bases with no gene match: 11. The CDR3 contains 17 residues. The CDR3 protein is CASSPNPPLAGFYEQYF. CDR3 DNA sequence: TGTGCCAGCTCACCCAATCCTCCACTAGCGGGGTTCTACGAGCAGTACTTC. The variable domain in full, completed from reference TRBV18 and TRBJ2-7, reads NAGVMQNPRHLVRRRGQEARLRCSPMKGHSHVYWYRQLPEEGLKFMVYLQKENIIDESGMPKERFSAEFPKEGPSILRIQQVVRGDSAAYFCASSPNPPLAGFYEQYFGPGTRLTVT.

The rearrangement joins TRBV10-3 to TRBJ1-5; no clear D. Germline V gene data show CDR1 as ENHRY and CDR2 as SYGVKD. The CDR3 length is 12 residues. V was cut by 8 bases and J by 8 bases, with 13 bases left in between. The DNA of the CDR3 is TGTGCCATCTCGAGAGGTCGGGAGCCCCAGCATTTT. It yields the protein CAISRGREPQHF.

CDR3 nucleotides: TGTGCCAGCAGCCACAGCGGTAACTCCTACAATGAGCAGTTCTTC. Encoded protein: CASSHSGNSYNEQFF. This rearrangement joins TRBV14 to TRBJ2-1, with D possibly being TRBD2 (5 bases). Trimming removed 3 bases from V and 0 bases from J, with 9 bases in between. The CDR3 runs 15 residues. Germline V CDR1 and CDR2: SGHDN, FVKESK.

The rearrangement links TRBV10-2 to TRBJ2-7; TRBD2 matches at 9 bases. The CDR3 is 15 amino acids. Trimming cost V 6 bases and J 5 bases; bases outside gene matches: 11. Germline CDR1 is WSHSY and CDR2 is SAAADI. CDR3 in DNA: TGCGCCAGCAGGATGGGTAGCGGGAGTCCCAACGAGCAGTACTTC. Translated: CASRMGSGSPNEQYF.

This chain connects TRBV5-8 to TRBJ1-6; D remains unclear. CDR3 length: 14 amino acids. From germline, CDR1 is SGHTS and CDR2 YDEGEE. Between the trimmed V and J ends, which lost 0 bases and 9 bases, there was a span of 10 bases. CDR3 sequence (DNA): TGTGCCAGCAGCTTGGCTTCAAATACTTCACCCCTCCACTTT. Translation: CASSLASNTSPLHF.

The chain's CDR3 is CASTPAQGFPTEAFF. CDR3 DNA: TGTGCCAGCACCCCAGCCCAGGGGTTCCCCACTGAAGCTTTCTTT. The gene calls are TRBV28 and TRBJ1-1, with a tentative D call TRBD1 (6 bases). Trimming cost V 7 bases and J 4 bases, with 19 bases left between them. The CDR3 sequence is 15 residues long. The germline V gene has CDR1 MDHEN and CDR2 SYDVKM. Together with reference TRBV28 and TRBJ1-1, the CDR3 gives the full variable domain: DVKVTQSSRYLVKRTGEKVFLECVQDMDHENMFWYRQDPGLGLRLIYFSYDVKMKEKGDIPEGYSVSREKKERFSLILESASTNQTSMYLCASTPAQGFPTEAFFGQGTRLTVV.

V and J are TRBV29-1 and TRBJ2-7, with TRBD2 matching over 13 bases. The germline V gene has CDR1 SQVTM and CDR2 ANQGSEA. V dropped 6 bases and J dropped 7; count of bases not matched to a gene: 6. The CDR3 has 13 residues. The CDR3 spells CSVDPGLAGEQYF. For the CDR3, the DNA is TGCAGCGTCGATCCGGGACTAGCGGGAGAGCAGTACTTC.